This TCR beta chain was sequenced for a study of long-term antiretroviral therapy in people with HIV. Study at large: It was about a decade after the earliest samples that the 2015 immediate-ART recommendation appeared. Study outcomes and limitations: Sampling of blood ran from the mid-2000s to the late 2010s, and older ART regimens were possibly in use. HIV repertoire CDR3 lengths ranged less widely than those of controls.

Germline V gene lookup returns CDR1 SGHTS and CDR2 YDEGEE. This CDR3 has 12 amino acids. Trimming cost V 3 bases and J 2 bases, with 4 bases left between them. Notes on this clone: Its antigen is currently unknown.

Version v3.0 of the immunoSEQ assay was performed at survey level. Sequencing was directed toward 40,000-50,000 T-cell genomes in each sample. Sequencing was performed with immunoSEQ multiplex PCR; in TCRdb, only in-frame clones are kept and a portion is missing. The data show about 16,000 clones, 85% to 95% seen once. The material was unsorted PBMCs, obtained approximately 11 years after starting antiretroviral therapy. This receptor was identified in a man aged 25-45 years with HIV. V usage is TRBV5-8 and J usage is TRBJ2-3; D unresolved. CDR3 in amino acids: CASSSYTDTQYF. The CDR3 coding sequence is TGTGCCAGCAGCTCTTACACAGATACGCAGTATTTT.